This passage covers 3 T cell receptor beta chains from one sample sequenced in a study of Graves' ophthalmopathy and Graves' hyperthyroidism. For repertoire sequencing, the TCR beta CDR3 regions were amplified from RNA transcripts. Scientists carried out first-round RT-PCR using HTBI primers and then a second-round multiplex PCR. TCRdb independently ran MiXCR on the multiplex PCR reads; one entry per CDR3 protein. Here the sample spans about 390,000 distinct CDR3 sequences, approximately 15% being singletons. The sample comprised peripheral blood. These receptors originate from a woman younger than 35 with stable Graves' hyperthyroidism.

This clonotype showed up many times. The V call is TRBV2, the J call TRBJ1-5; maybe TRBD1 (5 bases). This CDR3 is 15 amino acids long. Germline CDR1 and CDR2: SNHLY and FYNNEI. Trimming took 6 bases from V and 4 from J, leaving 16 bases between them. In DNA, the CDR3 is TGTGCCAGCAGGACGGGGGATAGACCTAATCAGCCCCAGCATTTT. It translates to CASRTGDRPNQPQHF.

The V call is TRBV7-9, the J call TRBJ1-6; D is undetermined. The germline V and J ends were trimmed by 8 bases and 5 bases, with 13 bases remaining between them. The CDR3 is made up of 14 amino acids. Germline V gives CDR1 SEHNR, CDR2 FQNEAQ (reference sequence). For the CDR3, the DNA is TGTGCCAGCGGGTTGACCGGGAATAATTCACCCCTCCACTTT. Protein: CASGLTGNNSPLHF.

This clonotype was counted at least ten times. The V and J genes are TRBV7-9 and TRBJ2-4; TRBD1 agrees at 8 bases. V was pared by 1 base and J by 2 bases, with 4 bases of the junction left unmatched. Germline V CDR1 and CDR2: SEHNR, FQNEAQ (reference sequence). The CDR3 runs 16 residues. The CDR3 here is CASSLGTGNPKNIQYF. As DNA, the CDR3 is TGTGCCAGCAGCTTAGGGACAGGGAATCCCAAAAACATTCAGTACTTC.